This T cell receptor (beta chain) was sequenced during a study of blood T cell repertoires in COVID-19. The overall study: From T cells, B-cell-depleted T cells, or PBMCs came the material, which was cDNA or gDNA.

The CDR3 extends over 14 amino acids. Germline assignment: CDR1 LNHDA and CDR2 SQIVND (reference sequence). V was cut by 3 bases and J by 5 bases, with 11 bases left in between. Which cohort a participant joined came from the clinical history participants gave. The recovered donors of Cohort 3 showed two negative PCRs, clearance, or symptom resolution. Methods used by the authors: Using reference gene primer amplification, nucleated cell counts were estimated. TCRdb's table, derived via immunoSEQ multiplex PCR, lists solely in-frame clones and lacks some. V and J calls and clone size are as listed in that table; D and trimming were resolved from the DNA. The sample contains nearly 350,000 clones, approximately 84% of which appear only once.

Sequenced input: PBMCs or T cells enriched from blood (not recorded which). The receptor was isolated from a young woman who had recovered from COVID-19. The chain combines TRBV19 with TRBJ1-5; D is possibly TRBD1 (6 bases). The CDR3 is CASSMGQIHQPQHF. CDR3 bases: TGTGCCAGTAGTATGGGACAAATTCATCAGCCCCAGCATTTT. Combining the CDR3 with reference TRBV19 and TRBJ1-5 gives the whole variable domain DGGITQSPKYLFRKEGQNVTLSCEQNLNHDAMYWYRQDPGQGLRLIYYSQIVNDFQKGDIAEGYSVSREKKESFPLTVTSAQKNPTAFYLCASSMGQIHQPQHFGDGTRLSIL.